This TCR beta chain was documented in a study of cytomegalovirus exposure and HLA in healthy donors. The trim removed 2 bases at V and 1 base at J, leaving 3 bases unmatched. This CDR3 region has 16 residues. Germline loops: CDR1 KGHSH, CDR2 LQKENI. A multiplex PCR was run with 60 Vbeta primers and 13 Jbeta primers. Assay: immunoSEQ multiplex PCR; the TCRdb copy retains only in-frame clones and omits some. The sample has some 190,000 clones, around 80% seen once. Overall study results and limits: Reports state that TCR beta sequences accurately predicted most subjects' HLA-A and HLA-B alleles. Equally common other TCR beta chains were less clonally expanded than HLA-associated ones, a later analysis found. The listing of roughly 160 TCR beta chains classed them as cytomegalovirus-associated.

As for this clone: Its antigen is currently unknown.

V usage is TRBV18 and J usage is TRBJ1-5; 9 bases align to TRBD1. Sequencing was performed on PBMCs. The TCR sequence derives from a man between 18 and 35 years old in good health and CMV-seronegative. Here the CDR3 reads CASSPGGQGSNQPQHF. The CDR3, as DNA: TGTGCCAGCTCACCAGGGGGACAGGGAAGCAATCAGCCCCAGCATTTT.